A single sample is the source of the 29 T cell receptor beta chains below, sequenced in a study of neoadjuvant anti-PD-1 for oral cavity cancer. Some clones are missing from TCRdb's copy, which holds only in-frame ones; the method was immunoSEQ multiplex PCR. The sample lists around 67,000 clones, roughly 90% occurring once. Time point reported: after neoadjuvant nivolumab, at surgical resection. Sample: PBMCs, taken after nivolumab (anti-PD-1) treatment. The receptors were sampled from a person aged 40 to 85 with oral cavity squamous cell carcinoma.

V is TRBV11-2 and J is TRBJ1-2; 7 bases are shared with TRBD1. This CDR3 spans 13 amino acids. With V trimmed by 4 bases and J by 2 bases, 1 base remained unmatched. Germline-derived CDR1 and CDR2 are SGHAT and FQNNGV. The CDR3 reads CASSSGQNYGYTF. The CDR3 DNA follows: TGTGCCAGCAGCTCGGGACAGAACTATGGCTACACCTTC.

This clone was seen once. The chain recombines TRBV5-1 with TRBJ2-5; D is undetermined. This CDR3 contains 16 residues. Germline CDR1 SGHRS, CDR2 YFSETQ. V was shortened by 1 base and J by 1 base, with 14 bases between the two germline ends. CDR3 nucleotide sequence: TGCGCCAGCAGCTTGTCCCCCGGGCGGAGCCAAGAGACCCAGTACTTC. Translating gives CASSLSPGRSQETQYF.

The rearrangement links TRBV7-9 to TRBJ2-5; D gene unclear. Germline CDR1 reads SEHNR; CDR2 reads FQNEAQ (reference sequence). CDR3 size: 12 residues. V was pared by 8 bases and J by 0 bases, with 7 bases between. The CDR3: CASGDDQETQYF. DNA of the CDR3: TGTGCCAGCGGAGATGACCAAGAGACCCAGTACTTC. Full variable domain (remainder filled in from reference TRBV7-9 and TRBJ2-5): DTGVSQNPRHKITKRGQNVTFRCDPISEHNRLYWYRQTLGQGPEFLTYFQNEAQLEKSRLLSDRFSAERPKGSFSTLEIQRTEQGDSAMYLCASGDDQETQYFGPGTRLLVL.

The chain couples TRBV5-8 to TRBJ2-5; 7 bases align to TRBD1. The germline CDR1 and CDR2 sequences are SGHTS and YDEGEE. The CDR3 extends over 15 amino acids. Trimming cost V 4 bases and J 0 bases; bases outside gene matches: 6. As DNA, the CDR3 is TGTGCCAGCAGCCAGGGACAGACGTACCAAGAGACCCAGTACTTC. Protein sequence: CASSQGQTYQETQYF.

This chain connects TRBV27 to TRBJ1-5; D possibly corresponds to TRBD1 (5 bases). Trimming left V 5 bases short and J 7 bases short, with 12 bases between. Looked up from germline, CDR1 is MNHEY and CDR2 is SMNVEV (reference sequence). CDR3 length: 13 residues. The CDR3 here is CASSPWEGQPQHF. CDR3 nucleotide sequence: TGTGCCAGCAGTCCCTGGGAGGGGCAGCCCCAGCATTTT.

The chain joins TRBV29-1 to TRBJ2-1; 8 nucleotides match TRBD2. The CDR3 extends over 13 amino acids. Germline lookup yields CDR1 SQVTM and CDR2 ANQGSEA. V shed 5 bases, J shed 3 bases, and the junction held 3 bases outside the gene matches. The CDR3 sequence: CSVRSGSYNEQFF. The CDR3 DNA is TGCAGCGTTAGAAGCGGGAGCTACAATGAGCAGTTCTTC.

The chain joins TRBV28 to TRBJ2-2; a weak D match, TRBD1 (6 bases). CDR1 and CDR2 from the germline V gene are MDHEN and SYDVKM. This CDR3 region has 14 residues. Trimming stripped 3 bases from V and 3 bases from J, with 8 bases between. CDR3 bases: TGTGCCAGCAGTTTCAGGGGTTACACCGGGGAGCTGTTTTTT. Its protein is CASSFRGYTGELFF.

The rearrangement uses TRBV5-1 and TRBJ2-3, with unresolved D. The CDR3 length is 12 residues. Looked up from germline, CDR1 is SGHRS and CDR2 is YFSETQ. Trimming took 1 base from V and 2 from J, leaving 2 bases between them. CDR3 sequence reads: CASSLPTDTQYF. DNA of the CDR3: TGCGCCAGCAGCTTGCCCACAGATACGCAGTATTTT. Filled out from reference TRBV5-1 and TRBJ2-3, the complete variable domain reads KAGVTQTPRYLIKTRGQQVTLSCSPISGHRSVSWYQQTPGQGLQFLFEYFSETQRNKGNFPGRFSGRQFSNSRSEMNVSTLELGDSALYLCASSLPTDTQYFGPGTRLTVL.

This clone was picked up one time. This chain uses TRBV7-9 with TRBJ1-4; D is perhaps TRBD1 (5 bases). Germline-derived CDR1 and CDR2 are SEHNR and FQNEAQ (reference sequence). V dropped 4 bases and J dropped 0 bases, with 18 bases sitting between them. CDR3 length: 18 amino acids. The CDR3 sequence is CASSSFRDGLATNEKLFF. The CDR3 nucleotides are TGTGCCAGCAGCTCTTTCCGGGACGGACTTGCAACTAATGAAAAACTGTTTTTT.

The chain uses TRBV7-3 and TRBJ2-3; no clear D. Germline CDR1 is SGHTA and CDR2 is FQGTGA. CDR3 size: 14 residues. V lost 5 bases and J lost 0, with 9 bases in between. CDR3 DNA sequence: TGTGCCAGCAGCCTATCTCTGAGCACAGATACGCAGTATTTT. Amino acid sequence: CASSLSLSTDTQYF.

The chain carries TRBV5-1 and TRBJ2-7; D gene ambiguous. This CDR3 has 14 residues. With 1 base removed from V and 1 base from J, the gap between germline ends came to 9 bases. Germline lookup yields CDR1 SGHRS and CDR2 YFSETQ. DNA of the CDR3: TGCGCCAGCAGCTTGCGCAGCAGTTCCTACGAGCAGTACTTC. It yields the protein CASSLRSSSYEQYF.

The chain recombines TRBV6-1 with TRBJ1-5; no clear D gene. The germline V gene encodes CDR1 MNHNS and CDR2 SASEGT. This CDR3 has 13 amino acids. V shed 6 bases and J shed 4 bases, with 10 bases lying between them. CDR3 nucleotides: TGTGCCAGCAGGGCGGGTGGAAATCAGCCCCAGCATTTT. It specifies CASRAGGNQPQHF.

V and J are TRBV19 and TRBJ1-1; D unresolved. Germline lookup yields CDR1 LNHDA and CDR2 SQIVND (reference sequence). V dropped 4 bases and J dropped 0 bases, with 9 bases sitting between them. This CDR3 region has 14 residues. Written as DNA, the CDR3 is TGTGCCAGTAGTAGGACGGTCGTGAACACTGAAGCTTTCTTT. Translated: CASSRTVVNTEAFF.

This clone is classed as medium-sized. The J gene is TRBJ1-5, the V gene TRBV2, with a possible D match to TRBD1 (5 bases). V lost 5 bases, J lost 2 bases, and 10 bases lay in between. Germline V gene data show CDR1 as SNHLY and CDR2 as FYNNEI. The CDR3 has 14 residues. The CDR3 sequence: CASSLGQGNQPQHF. CDR3 sequence (DNA): TGTGCCAGCAGTCTGGGGCAAGGCAATCAGCCCCAGCATTTT.

The genes are TRBV10-3 and TRBJ1-2; maybe TRBD1 (6 bases). The CDR3 contains 12 residues. The germline V and J ends were trimmed by 2 bases and 6 bases, with 7 bases remaining between them. CDR1 is ENHRY and CDR2 is SYGVKD in the germline V gene. CDR3: CAISEAGDGYTF. The CDR3 nucleotides are TGTGCCATCAGTGAGGCAGGGGATGGCTACACCTTC.

This chain uses TRBV15 with TRBJ1-4; 10 bases agree with TRBD1. Germline V gene lookup returns CDR1 LNHNV and CDR2 YYDKDF (reference sequence). This CDR3 contains 15 residues. The V gene end was trimmed by 1 base and the J gene end by 5 bases; junction bases not matched to a gene: 1. The CDR3, as DNA: TGTGCCACCAGCAGAGGGGGACAGGGGAATGAAAAACTGTTTTTT. Protein: CATSRGGQGNEKLFF. The whole variable domain, filled in from reference TRBV15 and TRBJ1-4, reads DAMVIQNPRYQVTQFGKPVTLSCSQTLNHNVMYWYQQKSSQAPKLLFHYYDKDFNNEADTPDNFQSRRPNTSFCFLDIRSPGLGDTAMYLCATSRGGQGNEKLFFGSGTQLSVL.

The chain joins TRBV14 to TRBJ1-3; D uncertain. In germline, CDR1 is SGHDN, CDR2 FVKESK. This CDR3 region has 13 residues. V lost 4 bases to trimming and J lost 4 bases, with 8 bases between them. CDR3 region: CASSPTGGNTIYF. The CDR3 DNA follows: TGTGCCAGCAGCCCTACGGGAGGAAACACCATATATTTT.

CDR3 amino acids: CASRPLGGSGANVLTF. In nucleotides, the CDR3 is TGTGCCAGCAGGCCCCTCGGGGGCTCTGGGGCCAACGTCCTGACTTTC. The chain has TRBV11-2 and TRBJ2-6, with D perhaps matching TRBD2 (6 bases). This CDR3 is 16 amino acids long. The germline CDR1 and CDR2 sequences are SGHAT and FQNNGV. V lost 6 bases, J lost 0 bases, and 12 bases lay in between.

The chain's CDR3 is CASSPLRGDQPQHF. The CDR3 bases are TGTGCCAGCTCACCACTTAGGGGTGACCAGCCCCAGCATTTT. The chain recombines TRBV18 with TRBJ1-5, with D perhaps TRBD1 (5 bases). This CDR3 is 14 amino acids long. CDR1 and CDR2 (germline): KGHSH, LQKENI. Trimming removed 1 base at V and 7 bases at J, with 11 bases between.

The V and J genes are TRBV27 and TRBJ1-4; possible D gene TRBD1, 5 bases. Germline loops: CDR1 MNHEY, CDR2 SMNVEV (reference sequence). V was cut by 5 bases and J by 0 bases, with 13 bases left in between. This CDR3 spans 16 amino acids. CDR3 region: CASSLARGPTNEKLFF. DNA of the CDR3: TGTGCCAGCAGTCTTGCGCGGGGACCAACTAATGAAAAACTGTTTTTT.

This chain links TRBV7-2 with TRBJ2-1, with D uncertain. This CDR3 has 14 residues. CDR1 is SGHTA and CDR2 is FQGNSA in the germline V gene. The V and J ends lost 1 base and 3 bases respectively, with 7 bases between them. DNA for the CDR3: TGTGCCAGCAGCTTAGATTATTACTACAATGAGCAGTTCTTC. As protein: CASSLDYYYNEQFF.

V usage is TRBV18 and J usage is TRBJ1-1, with D perhaps TRBD1 (5 bases). The CDR3 runs 16 residues. Germline-derived CDR1 and CDR2 are KGHSH and LQKENI. V was trimmed by 0 bases and J by 4 bases, leaving 15 bases between them. The CDR3 sequence is CASSPPQGAVGTEAFF. CDR3 DNA: TGTGCCAGCTCACCACCGCAAGGGGCGGTGGGCACTGAAGCTTTCTTT.

This chain connects TRBV27 to TRBJ2-7, with D possibly TRBD2 on 6 matching bases. The CDR3 is made up of 15 amino acids. Deletions cut 2 bases from V and 0 bases from J, with 11 bases between. The germline gives CDR1 MNHEY, CDR2 SMNVEV (reference sequence). The CDR3 coding sequence is TGTGCCAGCAGTTTAGGAGGGACGAGCTCCTACGAGCAGTACTTC. This encodes CASSLGGTSSYEQYF.

The chain uses TRBV5-1 and TRBJ2-1; the D gene is possibly TRBD2 (5 bases). CDR3 size: 16 residues. Trimming stripped 5 bases from V and 3 bases from J, with 18 bases between. Germline lookup yields CDR1 SGHRS and CDR2 YFSETQ. CDR3 sequence (DNA): TGCGCCAGCAGTCCGGACCCGGACTTGCTCTACAATGAGCAGTTCTTC. It yields the protein CASSPDPDLLYNEQFF.

This chain links TRBV10-1 with TRBJ2-7; D is ambiguous. The CDR3 covers 13 residues. V lost 2 bases and J 0 bases, leaving 5 bases between the germline ends. From germline, CDR1 is WNHNN and CDR2 SYGVQD (reference sequence). The CDR3 spells CASSERSSYEQYF. The CDR3 DNA is TGCGCCAGCAGTGAGCGGAGCTCCTACGAGCAGTACTTC.

The sample holds a few counts of this clone. The genes are TRBV19 and TRBJ1-1; 9 nucleotides align to TRBD1. CDR3 length: 15 amino acids. Germline CDR1 is LNHDA and CDR2 is SQIVND (reference sequence). The trim removed 4 bases at V and 4 bases at J, leaving 7 bases unmatched. The CDR3 protein is CASSSRDRVFTEAFF. In nucleotides, the CDR3 is TGTGCCAGTAGTAGCCGGGACAGGGTTTTCACTGAAGCTTTCTTT.

This clone was seen a handful of times. This sequence joins TRBV30 and TRBJ2-7; D uncertain. V was cut by 4 bases and J by 5 bases, with 9 bases left in between. Germline V gene sequence: CDR1 GTSNPN, CDR2 SVGIG (reference sequence). This CDR3 is 11 amino acids long. The CDR3 region has the DNA TGTGCCTGGACGGGTTCCCACGAGCAGTACTTC. As protein: CAWTGSHEQYF.

V and J are TRBV27 and TRBJ1-5; 9 bases match TRBD1. The CDR3 totals 16 residues. CDR1 and CDR2 from the germline V gene are MNHEY and SMNVEV (reference sequence). Trimming cost V 4 bases and J 3 bases; bases outside gene matches: 7. In DNA, the CDR3 is TGTGCCAGCAGTTCCTTAACAGGGGGCTTCAATCAGCCCCAGCATTTT. It translates to CASSSLTGGFNQPQHF.

This clone has more than one count but fewer than ten. This chain links TRBV4-2 with TRBJ1-2; D remains ambiguous. Deletions cut 1 base from V and 4 bases from J, with 10 bases between. This CDR3 contains 14 residues. CDR1 and CDR2 from the germline V gene are LGHNA and YNFKEQ. The chain's CDR3 is CASSQAAETYGYTF. The CDR3 bases are TGTGCCAGCAGCCAAGCCGCGGAGACCTATGGCTACACCTTC.